This T cell receptor beta chain is drawn from a study of blood T cell repertoires in COVID-19. Overall study: Specimens from acute and convalescent COVID-19 originated in the United States, Italy and Spain.

This CDR3 has 15 residues. CDR1 is MNHNY, CDR2 SVGAGI, per germline (reference sequence). J gave up 7 bases and V 7 bases, and 13 bases lay outside the gene matches. The participants were between about 18 and 90 years old and came from under 25 US areas. Grouping used clinical history reported by participants in a survey and questionnaire. Sequencing used immunoSEQ multiplex PCR; TCRdb keeps in-frame clones, though not all of them. Here the sample spans more than 350,000 clones, around nine tenths being singletons. V gene TRBV6-6 combines with J gene TRBJ2-1; 7 bases fit TRBD1. The sequencing sample was made of PBMCs or T cells enriched from blood (not recorded which). The clonotype comes from a woman aged 18-30 years who had been exposed to COVID-19. The CDR3 region has the DNA TGTGCCAGCACCAAGATCGGGACAGCGGAAAATGAGCAGTTCTTC. Its protein product is CASTKIGTAENEQFF.